The 20 T cell receptor beta chains presented below share a single source sample, sequenced in a study of blood T cell repertoires in COVID-19. Measured with immunoSEQ multiplex PCR; TCRdb has only the in-frame clones, and not every one. Of 85,000 to 120,000 clones in the sample, 75% to 85% were seen once. Source material: peripheral blood. These receptors were obtained from an older man with COVID-19, enrolled during active disease.

This clone was counted between two and nine times. The CDR3 loop is CASSRAGRGEQYF. The CDR3 region has the DNA TGTGCCAGCAGTAGGGCGGGCCGAGGGGAGCAGTACTTC. This chain connects TRBV6-2 or TRBV6-3 to TRBJ2-7, with a tentative D call TRBD2 (5 bases). The V end was cut by 5 bases, the J end by 7 bases, with 15 bases between. This CDR3 is 13 amino acids long. Germline CDR1 MNHEY, CDR2 SVGEGT.

This clone has only a few counts. V is TRBV9 and J is TRBJ2-7; 9 nucleotides match TRBD1. Germline lookup yields CDR1 SGDLS and CDR2 YYNGEE. CDR3 length: 14 amino acids. With 3 bases clipped from V and 7 bases from J, the junction kept 8 bases outside the gene matches. The CDR3 DNA follows: TGTGCCAGCAGCGCCGGGACAGGGTATGGGGAGCAGTACTTC. Protein: CASSAGTGYGEQYF.

The chain combines TRBV6-5 with TRBJ2-7; perhaps TRBD2 as D (6 bases). The CDR3 runs 14 residues. Deletions cut 5 bases from V and 4 bases from J, with 15 bases between. Germline CDR1 and CDR2: MNHEY and SVGAGI. CDR3 region: CASSRDLMVYEQYF. The CDR3 coding sequence is TGTGCCAGCAGTAGGGACTTGATGGTGTACGAGCAGTACTTC.

This chain uses TRBV2 with TRBJ1-2, with D possibly being TRBD1 (6 bases). The V end was cut by 5 bases, the J end by 4 bases, with 8 bases between. This CDR3 comprises 12 residues. The germline CDR1 and CDR2 sequences are SNHLY and FYNNEI. The CDR3 reads CASSRDIYGYTF. The CDR3 DNA reads TGTGCCAGCAGTCGGGACATCTATGGCTACACCTTC.

The gene calls are TRBV4-2 and TRBJ1-2; maybe TRBD1 (5 bases). This CDR3 has 16 residues. CDR1 is LGHNA, CDR2 YNFKEQ, per germline. Trimming took 2 bases from V and 0 from J, leaving 13 bases between them. The CDR3 DNA is TGTGCCAGCAGCCAAATAGGACACGAAGCTAACTATGGCTACACCTTC. It translates to CASSQIGHEANYGYTF.

V is TRBV7-2 and J is TRBJ1-2, with 10 positions matching TRBD1. V lost 3 bases and J lost 3; bases outside the gene matches: 4. The CDR3 contains 15 residues. Germline V gene data show CDR1 as SGHTA and CDR2 as FQGNSA. In DNA, the CDR3 is TGTGCCAGCAGCTTTTTGACAGGGGGCGACTATGGCTACACCTTC. Its translation is CASSFLTGGDYGYTF. Together with reference TRBV7-2 and TRBJ1-2, the CDR3 gives the full variable domain: GAGVSQSPSNKVTEKGKDVELRCDPISGHTALYWYRQSLGQGLEFLIYFQGNSAPDKSGLPSDRFSAERTGGSVSTLTIQRTQQEDSAVYLCASSFLTGGDYGYTFGSGTRLTVV.

This clone was seen only once. The chain couples TRBV3-1 (or the pseudogene TRBV3-2) to TRBJ2-5; TRBD2 matches at 8 bases. The CDR3 runs to 15 residues. Germline CDR1 LGHDT, CDR2 YNNKEL (reference sequence). V trimming: 4 bases; J trimming: 5 bases; junction bases outside the gene matches: 9. This CDR3 reads CASSPRTSLMETQYF. CDR3 sequence (DNA): TGTGCCAGCAGCCCAAGGACTAGCTTGATGGAGACCCAGTACTTC.

V gene TRBV5-4 combines with J gene TRBJ2-2; 9 nucleotides align to TRBD2. CDR1 is SGHNT and CDR2 is YYREEE in the germline V gene (reference sequence). V was clipped by 5 bases and J by 7 bases; unmatched bases: 9. The length of the CDR3 is 15 residues. The CDR3 here is CASRTGELAGGELFF. The CDR3 bases are TGTGCCAGCAGAACCGGTGAACTAGCGGGCGGGGAGCTGTTTTTT.

This clone has ten or more counts. The chain couples TRBV4-3 to TRBJ2-7; 8 bases map to TRBD2. Trimming cost V 0 bases and J 3 bases; bases outside gene matches: 4. Germline lookup yields CDR1 LGHNA and CDR2 YSLEER. This CDR3 is 15 amino acids long. The CDR3 loop is CASSQDWSGSYEQYF. The DNA of the CDR3 is TGCGCCAGCAGCCAAGATTGGAGCGGGAGCTACGAGCAGTACTTC.

The chain carries TRBV29-1 and TRBJ2-1, with D perhaps matching TRBD2 (6 bases). Trimming cost V 6 bases and J 4 bases, with 16 bases left between them. In germline, CDR1 is SQVTM, CDR2 ANQGSEA. The CDR3 consists of 14 residues. Here the CDR3 DNA reads TGCAGCGTGGGGGGAGCCGGGCCTTACAATGAGCAGTTCTTC. Amino acids: CSVGGAGPYNEQFF.

This clone is a singleton in its sample. The rearrangement links TRBV24-1 to TRBJ2-3; TRBD1 aligns across 9 bases. The CDR3 has 16 residues. Germline CDR1 reads KGHDR; CDR2 reads SFDVKD. V lost 1 base to trimming and J lost 3 bases; unmatched junction nucleotides: 4. CDR3 in amino acids: CATSDFTGGSTDTQYF. The CDR3 bases are TGTGCCACCAGTGATTTCACAGGGGGCTCGACAGATACGCAGTATTTT.

This clone has just a few counts. This rearrangement joins TRBV7-9 to TRBJ2-5, with 7 nucleotides matching TRBD1. Looked up from germline, CDR1 is SEHNR and CDR2 is FQNEAQ (reference sequence). Trimming cost V 1 base and J 1 base; bases outside gene matches: 3. This CDR3 has 15 residues. CDR3 in DNA: TGTGCCAGCAGCTTAGGGACAGGCCTCCAAGAGACCCAGTACTTC. Translated: CASSLGTGLQETQYF.

The table lists this clone with a count of one. The J gene is TRBJ2-2, the V gene TRBV27, with D unresolved. V was pared by 9 bases and J by 0 bases, with 14 bases between. The CDR3 covers 15 residues. Looked up from germline, CDR1 is MNHEY and CDR2 is SMNVEV (reference sequence). Written as DNA, the CDR3 is TGTGCCAGTCTACTACTTGGCCCGAACACCGGGGAGCTGTTTTTT. It codes for CASLLLGPNTGELFF.

The rearrangement links TRBV5-4 to TRBJ2-1; D might be TRBD2 (7 bases). Trimming took 7 bases from V and 9 from J, leaving 23 bases between them. The CDR3 is made up of 15 amino acids. Germline assignment: CDR1 SGHNT and CDR2 YYREEE (reference sequence). In nucleotides, the CDR3 is TGTGCCAGCTCTCCGAAGGGGGTGGGGAGGGGTGAGCAGTTCTTC. This translates into CASSPKGVGRGEQFF.

This sequence joins TRBV2 and TRBJ1-1; 8 positions match TRBD1. V lost 5 bases, J lost 5 bases, and 10 bases stayed unmatched. The CDR3 is 15 amino acids. Germline V gene sequence: CDR1 SNHLY, CDR2 FYNNEI. The DNA for the CDR3 is TGTGCCAGCAGTTACGACCGGACAGGGAAGACTGAAGCTTTCTTT. This encodes CASSYDRTGKTEAFF.

This clone was counted a few times. This chain connects TRBV27 to TRBJ2-3; D not certain. The CDR3 is 13 amino acids. Deletions cut 7 bases from V and 3 bases from J, with 11 bases between. Per germline, CDR1 MNHEY and CDR2 SMNVEV (reference sequence). The CDR3 is CASILTGTDTQYF. The CDR3 DNA reads as TGTGCCAGCATCCTCACGGGTACAGATACGCAGTATTTT.

This sequence joins TRBV19 and TRBJ2-1; 8 bases align to TRBD2. The CDR3 spans 15 residues. The germline gives CDR1 LNHDA, CDR2 SQIVND (reference sequence). The V segment lost 3 bases and the J segment 4 bases; nucleotides outside the gene matches: 5. CDR3 amino acids: CASSIFSGGYNEQFF. CDR3 coding DNA: TGTGCCAGTAGTATTTTCAGCGGGGGATACAATGAGCAGTTCTTC.

The rearrangement joins TRBV6-4 to TRBJ1-2, with TRBD1 identical over 7 bases. Germline trimming cut 3 bases from V and 8 bases from J; bases unmatched to any gene: 12. In germline, CDR1 is MRHNA, CDR2 SNTAGT. The CDR3 is 15 amino acids. The CDR3, as DNA: TGTGCCAGCAGTGAGGCAGGGGGTACTGGCTACGGCTACACCTTC. Its protein is CASSEAGGTGYGYTF.

The chain couples TRBV5-1 to TRBJ1-4; TRBD1 aligns across 9 bases. Per germline, CDR1 SGHRS and CDR2 YFSETQ. V gave up 3 bases and J gave up 5 bases; unmatched junction bases: 8. There are 16 residues in the CDR3. CDR3 protein: CASSSDGTGTNEKLFF. CDR3 DNA: TGCGCCAGCAGCTCGGATGGGACAGGGACAAATGAAAAACTGTTTTTT.

V usage is TRBV2 and J usage is TRBJ2-1; D might be TRBD2 (5 bases). Germline CDR1 and CDR2: SNHLY and FYNNEI. V was cut by 6 bases and J by 7 bases, with 10 bases left in between. The CDR3 has 12 residues. This CDR3 reads CASRDGENEQFF. The CDR3 coding sequence is TGTGCCAGCAGGGACGGGGAAAATGAGCAGTTCTTC.